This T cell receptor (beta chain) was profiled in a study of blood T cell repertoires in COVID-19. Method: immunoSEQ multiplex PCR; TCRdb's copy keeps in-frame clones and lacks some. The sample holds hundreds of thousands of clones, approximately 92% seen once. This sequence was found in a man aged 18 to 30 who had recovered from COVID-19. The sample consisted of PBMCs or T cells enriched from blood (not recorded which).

The CDR3 loop reads CASSFLGNQPQHF. In DNA, the CDR3 is TGTGCCAGTAGTTTTCTCGGCAATCAGCCCCAGCATTTT. The gene calls are TRBV19 and TRBJ1-5, with D hard to call. V lost 5 bases to trimming and J lost 2 bases, with 7 bases between them. From germline, CDR1 is LNHDA and CDR2 SQIVND (reference sequence). The CDR3 sequence is 13 residues long.